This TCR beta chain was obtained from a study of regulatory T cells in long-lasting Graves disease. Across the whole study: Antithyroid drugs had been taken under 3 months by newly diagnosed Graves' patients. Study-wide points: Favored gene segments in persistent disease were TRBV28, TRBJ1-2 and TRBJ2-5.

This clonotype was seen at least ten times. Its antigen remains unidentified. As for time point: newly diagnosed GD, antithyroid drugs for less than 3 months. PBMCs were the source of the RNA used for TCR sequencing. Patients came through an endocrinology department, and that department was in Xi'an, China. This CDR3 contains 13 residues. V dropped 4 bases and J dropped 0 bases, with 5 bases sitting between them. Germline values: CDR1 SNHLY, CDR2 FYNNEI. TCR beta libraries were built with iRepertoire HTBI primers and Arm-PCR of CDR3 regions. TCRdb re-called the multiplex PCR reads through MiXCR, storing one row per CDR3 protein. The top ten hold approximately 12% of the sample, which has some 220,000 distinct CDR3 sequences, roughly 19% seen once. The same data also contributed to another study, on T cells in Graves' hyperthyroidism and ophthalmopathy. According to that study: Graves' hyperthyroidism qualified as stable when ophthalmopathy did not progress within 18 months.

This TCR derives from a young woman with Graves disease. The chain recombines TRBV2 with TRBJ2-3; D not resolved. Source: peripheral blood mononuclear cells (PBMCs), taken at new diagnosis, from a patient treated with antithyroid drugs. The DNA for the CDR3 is TGTGCCAGCAGTGGATTCAGCACAGATACGCAGTATTTT. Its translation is CASSGFSTDTQYF.